These 32 T cell receptor beta chains share one sample of origin, sequenced in a study of blood T cell repertoires in COVID-19. TCRdb's table, derived via immunoSEQ multiplex PCR, lists solely in-frame clones and lacks some. The profile shows hundreds of thousands of clones, approximately 87% of them singletons. Specimen: PBMCs or T cells enriched from blood (not recorded which). Receptors were obtained from a woman aged 45-65 years who had recovered from COVID-19.

The chain couples TRBV28 to TRBJ2-7, with a possible D match to TRBD1 (5 bases). From germline, CDR1 is MDHEN and CDR2 SYDVKM. V lost 2 bases and J 0 bases, leaving 11 bases between the germline ends. The CDR3 covers 15 residues. The DNA of the CDR3 is TGTGCCAGCAGTTTACTGAAGGGGTACTCCTACGAGCAGTACTTC. This codes for CASSLLKGYSYEQYF.

The rearrangement links TRBV28 to TRBJ2-3; 7 bases line up with TRBD1. This CDR3 region has 16 residues. V shed 2 bases, J shed 2 bases, and the junction held 7 bases outside the gene matches. Germline values: CDR1 MDHEN, CDR2 SYDVKM. The chain's CDR3 is CASSLADRRATDTQYF. The CDR3 bases are TGTGCCAGCAGTTTAGCGGACAGGAGAGCCACAGATACGCAGTATTTT.

V and J are TRBV28 and TRBJ1-5, with D possibly TRBD1 on 5 matching bases. In germline, CDR1 is MDHEN, CDR2 SYDVKM. The CDR3 covers 17 residues. Trimming shortened V by 8 bases and J by 1 base, and 21 bases separated the two germline ends. The CDR3 nucleotides are TGTGCCAGCGGAAGGGATCTTGGGGGGTTGAGCAATCAGCCCCAGCATTTT. Translating gives CASGRDLGGLSNQPQHF.

This chain links TRBV4-3 with TRBJ1-2; D uncertain. Germline V gives CDR1 LGHNA, CDR2 YSLEER. V was shortened by 0 bases and J by 5 bases, with 19 bases between the two germline ends. This CDR3 is built from 17 residues. CDR3 in DNA: TGCGCCAGCAGCCAAGACCGGGAAGGCCTAAGTTTTTATGGCTACACCTTC. Residues: CASSQDREGLSFYGYTF.

V gene TRBV24-1 combines with J gene TRBJ2-5, with TRBD1 matching 7 bases. Germline-derived CDR1 and CDR2 are KGHDR and SFDVKD. Trimming at V came to 3 bases and at J to 5 bases, leaving 11 bases not matched to a gene. The CDR3 contains 16 residues. This CDR3 reads CATSDDTEGAWETQYF. CDR3 DNA sequence: TGTGCCACCAGTGATGACACCGAGGGGGCATGGGAGACCCAGTACTTC.

The genes are TRBV11-3 and TRBJ2-2; TRBD2 matches 8 bases. CDR1 SGHNT and CDR2 YENEEA come from the germline V gene. The V gene end was trimmed by 6 bases and the J gene end by 3 bases; junction bases not matched to a gene: 3. The CDR3 runs 14 residues. The CDR3 DNA is TGTGCCAGCAGGGCGGGGGGTGACACCGGGGAGCTGTTTTTT. Its protein product is CASRAGGDTGELFF.

The chain employs TRBV11-3 and TRBJ1-4; D unresolved. Trimming left V 3 bases short and J 5 bases short, with 7 bases between. CDR1 is SGHNT and CDR2 is YENEEA in the germline V gene. CDR3 length: 13 residues. As DNA, the CDR3 is TGTGCCAGCAGCTTGGGAGGGAATGAAAAACTGTTTTTT. This sequence encodes CASSLGGNEKLFF.

This chain joins TRBV7-2 and TRBJ1-1; 7 positions match TRBD1. Germline loops: CDR1 SGHTA, CDR2 FQGNSA. Trimming removed 4 bases from V and 5 bases from J; junction bases left unmatched: 10. The length of the CDR3 is 15 residues. CDR3 loop: CASSSPHRGVTEAFF. CDR3 sequence (DNA): TGTGCCAGCAGCTCCCCCCACAGGGGAGTTACTGAAGCTTTCTTT.

The gene calls are TRBV19 and TRBJ1-5, with 11 positions matching TRBD1. V was pared by 9 bases and J by 10 bases, with 17 bases of the junction left unmatched. The germline CDR1 and CDR2 sequences are LNHDA and SQIVND (reference sequence). The CDR3 has 16 residues. DNA for the CDR3: TGTGCCAGCCCCGGGAGCATGGGGGGACAGGGGGACCCCCAGCATTTT. Translating it yields CASPGSMGGQGDPQHF.

The DNA of the CDR3 is TGCGCCAGCAGCCAGTGGGAGGGCCCAGATACGCAGTATTTT. Translation: CASSQWEGPDTQYF. V usage is TRBV4-1 and J usage is TRBJ2-3; 7 bases fit TRBD2. Trimming took 3 bases from V and 4 from J; bases not matched to a gene: 4. Germline V gives CDR1 MGHRA, CDR2 YSYEKL. CDR3 size: 14 residues.

This chain links TRBV7-2 with TRBJ2-3; D uncertain. The CDR3 runs to 13 residues. The germline gives CDR1 SGHTA, CDR2 FQGNSA. Between the trimmed V and J ends, which lost 4 bases and 7 bases, there was a span of 12 bases. CDR3 nucleotide sequence: TGTGCCAGCAGCTCCCCTATAGTAAATACGCAGTATTTT. It translates to CASSSPIVNTQYF.

In this sample, this clone turned up once. This sequence joins TRBV3-1 (or the pseudogene TRBV3-2) and TRBJ2-1, with a tentative D call TRBD2 (5 bases). The CDR3 has 13 amino acids. Germline V gene data show CDR1 as LGHDT and CDR2 as YNNKEL (reference sequence). V gave up 4 bases and J gave up 9 bases, with 13 bases separating them. The CDR3 loop reads CASSPAGNSEQFF. In DNA, the CDR3 is TGTGCCAGCAGCCCGGCCGGGAATAGTGAGCAGTTCTTC.

The chain combines TRBV4-2 with TRBJ1-3; D remains unclear. Germline-derived CDR1 and CDR2 are LGHNA and YNFKEQ. The CDR3 extends over 16 amino acids. V was cut by 5 bases and J by 0 bases, with 14 bases left in between. CDR3 sequence (DNA): TGTGCCAGCAGCGCCCCCGCGGGTATCTCTGGAAACACCATATATTTT. This codes for CASSAPAGISGNTIYF.

The chain couples TRBV7-9 to TRBJ2-7; maybe TRBD2 (6 bases). Germline CDR1 reads SEHNR; CDR2 reads FQNEAQ (reference sequence). The CDR3 consists of 14 residues. Trimming removed 0 bases at V and 6 bases at J, with 12 bases between. The CDR3 here is CASSLAQGGVEQYF. In nucleotides, the CDR3 is TGTGCCAGCAGCTTAGCACAAGGCGGGGTCGAGCAGTACTTC. Combining the CDR3 with reference TRBV7-9 and TRBJ2-7 gives the whole variable domain DTGVSQNPRHKITKRGQNVTFRCDPISEHNRLYWYRQTLGQGPEFLTYFQNEAQLEKSRLLSDRFSAERPKGSFSTLEIQRTEQGDSAMYLCASSLAQGGVEQYFGPGTRLTVT.

This clone has more than one count but fewer than ten. The chain has TRBV5-1 and TRBJ2-2; possible D gene TRBD1, 5 bases. This CDR3 has 15 amino acids. Deletions cut 4 bases from V and 0 bases from J, with 10 bases between. The V gene's germline CDR1 is SGHRS and CDR2 YFSETQ. CDR3: CASSRETANTGELFF. CDR3 nucleotide sequence: TGCGCCAGCAGCAGAGAGACAGCGAACACCGGGGAGCTGTTTTTT.

The chain is built from TRBV2 and TRBJ2-1; D is unclear. V shed 7 bases and J shed 9 bases, with 10 bases lying between them. The CDR3 is 11 residues long. In germline, CDR1 is SNHLY, CDR2 FYNNEI. CDR3 in amino acids: CASTLSLEQFF. The CDR3 DNA is TGTGCCAGCACTCTTAGCCTTGAGCAGTTCTTC.

As DNA, the CDR3 is TGTGCCAGCAGCTTAGATCCGTTCTGGGGCGGGGATGGCTACACCTTC. Protein sequence: CASSLDPFWGGDGYTF. This chain joins TRBV11-2 and TRBJ1-2; maybe TRBD1 (5 bases). Germline V gene data show CDR1 as SGHAT and CDR2 as FQNNGV. V lost 0 bases, J lost 6 bases, and 17 bases lay in between. The CDR3 is made up of 16 amino acids.

The chain is built from TRBV27 and TRBJ2-2, with TRBD1 matching over 8 bases. The germline V gene encodes CDR1 MNHEY and CDR2 SMNVEV (reference sequence). Trimming cost V 6 bases and J 5 bases; bases outside gene matches: 8. The length of the CDR3 is 15 residues. The CDR3: CASSETGVNTGELFF. In DNA, the CDR3 is TGTGCCAGCAGCGAGACAGGGGTTAATACCGGGGAGCTGTTTTTT.

Here the CDR3 reads CASSQGHWGGTLHF. The CDR3 nucleotides read TGTGCCAGCAGCCAAGGGCACTGGGGAGGCACCCTCCACTTT. This chain links TRBV14 with TRBJ1-6; no reliable D call. The germline CDR1 and CDR2 sequences are SGHDN and FVKESK. The CDR3 is 14 amino acids. Trimming took 1 base from V and 14 from J, leaving 15 bases between them.

The chain joins TRBV5-1 to TRBJ1-1; D call uncertain. Germline CDR1 SGHRS, CDR2 YFSETQ. The CDR3 runs 13 residues. V was shortened by 5 bases and J by 2 bases, with 10 bases between the two germline ends. CDR3 in amino acids: CASRVTENTEAFF. The CDR3 bases are TGCGCCAGCAGGGTCACAGAAAACACTGAAGCTTTCTTT.

The chain joins TRBV3-1 (or the pseudogene TRBV3-2) to TRBJ1-1, with a weak D call TRBD1 (6 bases). V was trimmed by 1 base and J by 5 bases, leaving 14 bases between them. The CDR3 contains 15 residues. CDR1 is LGHDT and CDR2 is YNNKEL in the germline V gene (reference sequence). The CDR3 protein is CASSQAGDRRTEAFF. The CDR3 DNA sequence: TGTGCCAGCAGCCAAGCAGGGGACCGTCGGACTGAAGCTTTCTTT.

V usage is TRBV19 and J usage is TRBJ1-6, with D possibly being TRBD1 (5 bases). Deletions cut 7 bases from V and 10 bases from J, with 23 bases between. Looked up from germline, CDR1 is LNHDA and CDR2 is SQIVND (reference sequence). The CDR3 is 16 amino acids. In DNA form, the CDR3 reads TGTGCCAGTACCAGCCGCCCGGTCGGGGGATACTCACCCCTCCACTTT. It specifies CASTSRPVGGYSPLHF.

The chain uses TRBV30 and TRBJ1-2, with 9 bases aligning to TRBD1. Germline V gives CDR1 GTSNPN, CDR2 SVGIG (reference sequence). J lost 7 bases, V lost 2 bases, and 5 bases had no gene match. The CDR3 is made up of 13 amino acids. The CDR3 is CAWSYTGGVGYTF. The CDR3 region has the DNA TGTGCCTGGAGTTATACAGGGGGCGTTGGCTACACCTTC. Using reference TRBV30 and TRBJ1-2 for the parts outside the CDR3, the full variable domain is SQTIHQWPATLVQPVGSPLSLECTVEGTSNPNLYWYRQAAGRGLQLLFYSVGIGQISSEVPQNLSASRPQDRQFILSSKKLLLSDSGFYLCAWSYTGGVGYTFGSGTRLTVV.

This sequence joins TRBV5-1 and TRBJ1-4, with D tentatively TRBD1 (5 bases). The CDR3 is 16 amino acids. The germline CDR1 and CDR2 sequences are SGHRS and YFSETQ. V lost 4 bases and J lost 3, with 16 bases in between. CDR3 protein: CASSVRGSGANEKLFF. Here the CDR3 DNA reads TGCGCCAGCAGCGTGCGAGGCTCGGGGGCTAATGAAAAACTGTTTTTT.

The chain joins TRBV6-5 to TRBJ1-2, with a weak D call TRBD1 (5 bases). Germline V lookup: CDR1 MNHEY, CDR2 SVGAGI. Trimming cost V 8 bases and J 4 bases, with 20 bases left between them. The CDR3 totals 15 residues. CDR3 DNA: TGTGCCAGCCGACCCTCCCTCGACAGATTCTATGGCTACACCTTC. This codes for CASRPSLDRFYGYTF.

CDR3 bases: TGTGCCAGCTCCTTCTTGGGGGACAGGGCGAACACTGAAGCTTTCTTT. Translating it yields CASSFLGDRANTEAFF. The chain couples TRBV18 to TRBJ1-1; 9 bases align to TRBD1. This CDR3 has 16 amino acids. V gave up 6 bases and J gave up 1 base; unmatched junction bases: 9. Germline values: CDR1 KGHSH, CDR2 LQKENI.

This sequence joins TRBV5-6 and TRBJ2-7; 8 bases map to TRBD1. V gave up 4 bases and J gave up 1 base; unmatched junction bases: 7. This CDR3 spans 15 amino acids. Germline-derived CDR1 and CDR2 are SGHDT and YYEEEE. CDR3 amino acids: CASSQKGQASYEQYF. The CDR3 nucleotides are TGTGCCAGCAGCCAGAAGGGACAGGCTTCCTACGAGCAGTACTTC.

The chain couples TRBV30 to TRBJ1-5, with 11 bases lining up with TRBD1. V was clipped by 5 bases and J by 0 bases; unmatched bases: 9. The CDR3 is 17 amino acids. The germline V gene has CDR1 GTSNPN and CDR2 SVGIG (reference sequence). CDR3 protein: CAWGRGQGEYSNQPQHF. The CDR3 nucleotides read TGTGCCTGGGGGCGGGGACAGGGGGAATATAGCAATCAGCCCCAGCATTTT.

The chain links TRBV15 to TRBJ2-3; possibly TRBD1 for D (5 bases). V was pared by 0 bases and J by 5 bases, with 9 bases between. From germline, CDR1 is LNHNV and CDR2 YYDKDF (reference sequence). The CDR3 has 14 residues. The CDR3 nucleotides are TGTGCCACCAGCAGAGAGGGGCAGAGAGATACGCAGTATTTT. Translating it yields CATSREGQRDTQYF.

The CDR3 reads CASSYSGVQETQYF. CDR3 nucleotide sequence: TGTGCCAGCAGTTACTCCGGGGTCCAAGAGACCCAGTACTTC. This sequence joins TRBV6-5 and TRBJ2-5; possible D gene TRBD2, 5 bases. The CDR3 totals 14 residues. The V and J ends lost 0 bases and 1 base respectively, with 6 bases between them. The V gene's germline CDR1 is MNHEY and CDR2 SVGAGI.

J is TRBJ1-2 and V is TRBV28; D might be TRBD1 (6 bases). In germline, CDR1 is MDHEN, CDR2 SYDVKM. V shed 7 bases and J shed 0 bases, with 9 bases lying between them. CDR3 length equals 13 residues. The CDR3 spells CASKTGTNYGYTF. In nucleotides, the CDR3 is TGTGCCAGCAAGACAGGCACTAACTATGGCTACACCTTC.

The chain recombines TRBV29-1 with TRBJ2-5; TRBD2 matches 8 bases. The CDR3 is 11 residues long. CDR1 is SQVTM and CDR2 is ANQGSEA in the germline V gene. V lost 6 bases and J lost 5; bases outside the gene matches: 2. CDR3: CSVSGGETQYF. In DNA form, the CDR3 reads TGCAGCGTAAGCGGGGGCGAGACCCAGTACTTC.